The sequence of this T cell receptor (beta chain) was determined in a study of a mutant IDH1 vaccine in newly diagnosed glioma. Findings and caveats of the study: It was 80% to 95% of patients that developed vaccine-induced immune responses. No link was apparently found between pseudoprogression and changes in top peripheral T cell clonotypes.

Comment on this clone: The antigen is unknown.

Here immunoSEQ multiplex PCR was the method, and the copy in TCRdb shows in-frame clones only, minus some. This table holds 25,000 to 35,000 clones, 80% to 90% found once. Time point in this sample: baseline, week 1 (first vaccination visit). Treatment reported: pre-vaccination baseline after standard-of-care therapy. Germline V CDR1 and CDR2: KGHSH, LQKENI. Trimming removed 6 bases from V and 3 bases from J; junction bases left unmatched: 5. This CDR3 is built from 14 residues. This TCR came from a middle-aged woman with glioma. The sequences come from PBMCs, collected from a glioma patient treated with radiotherapy, temozolomide or both. The chain has TRBV18 and TRBJ1-1, with 9 bases fitting TRBD1. CDR3 region: CASSLQGADTEAFF. CDR3 in DNA: TGTGCCAGCTCGTTACAGGGGGCGGACACTGAAGCTTTCTTT.